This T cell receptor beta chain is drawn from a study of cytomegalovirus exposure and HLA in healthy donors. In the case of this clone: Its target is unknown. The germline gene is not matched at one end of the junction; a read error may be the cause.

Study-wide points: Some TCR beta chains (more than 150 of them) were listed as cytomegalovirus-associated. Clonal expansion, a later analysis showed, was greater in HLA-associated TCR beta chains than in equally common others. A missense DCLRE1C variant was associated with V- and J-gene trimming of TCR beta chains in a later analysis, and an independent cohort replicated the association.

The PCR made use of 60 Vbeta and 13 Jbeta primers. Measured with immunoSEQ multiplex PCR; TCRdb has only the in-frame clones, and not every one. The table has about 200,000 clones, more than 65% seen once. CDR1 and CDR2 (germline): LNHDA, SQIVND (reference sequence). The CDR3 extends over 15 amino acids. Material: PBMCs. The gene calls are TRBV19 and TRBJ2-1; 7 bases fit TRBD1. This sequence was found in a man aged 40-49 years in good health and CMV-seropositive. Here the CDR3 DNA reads TGTGCCAGCAGTAGTACGGGACAGTCCTACAATGAGCAGTTCTTC. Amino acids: CASSSTGQSYNEQFF. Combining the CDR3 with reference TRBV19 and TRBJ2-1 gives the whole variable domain DGGITQSPKYLFRKEGQNVTLSCEQNLNHDAMYWYRQDPGQGLRLIYYSQIVNDFQKGDIAEGYSVSREKKESFPLTVTSAQKNPTAFYLCASSSTGQSYNEQFFGPGTRLTVL.